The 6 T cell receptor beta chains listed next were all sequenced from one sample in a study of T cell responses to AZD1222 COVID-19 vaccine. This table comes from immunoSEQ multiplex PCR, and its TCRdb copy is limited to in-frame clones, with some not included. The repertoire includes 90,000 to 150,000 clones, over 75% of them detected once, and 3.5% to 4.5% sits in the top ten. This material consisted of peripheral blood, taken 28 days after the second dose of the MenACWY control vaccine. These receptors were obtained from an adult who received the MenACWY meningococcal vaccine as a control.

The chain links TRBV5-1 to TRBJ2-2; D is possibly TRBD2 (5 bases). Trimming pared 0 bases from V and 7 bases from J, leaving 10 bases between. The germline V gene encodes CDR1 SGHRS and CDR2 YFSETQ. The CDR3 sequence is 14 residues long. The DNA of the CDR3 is TGCGCCAGCAGCTTGGCACTGGGGAGCGGGGAGCTGTTTTTT. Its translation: CASSLALGSGELFF.

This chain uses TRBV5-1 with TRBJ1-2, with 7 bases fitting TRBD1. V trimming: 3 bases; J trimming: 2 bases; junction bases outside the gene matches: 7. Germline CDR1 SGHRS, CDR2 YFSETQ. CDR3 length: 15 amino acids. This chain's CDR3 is CASSSRTGSNYGYTF. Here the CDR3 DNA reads TGCGCCAGCAGCTCGAGGACAGGTTCCAACTATGGCTACACCTTC.

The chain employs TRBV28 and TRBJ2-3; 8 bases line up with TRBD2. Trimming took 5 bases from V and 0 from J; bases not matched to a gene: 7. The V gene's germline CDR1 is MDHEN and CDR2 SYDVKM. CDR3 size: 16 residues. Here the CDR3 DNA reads TGTGCCAGCAGTCTAGGACTAGCCAGTAGCACAGATACGCAGTATTTT. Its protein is CASSLGLASSTDTQYF.

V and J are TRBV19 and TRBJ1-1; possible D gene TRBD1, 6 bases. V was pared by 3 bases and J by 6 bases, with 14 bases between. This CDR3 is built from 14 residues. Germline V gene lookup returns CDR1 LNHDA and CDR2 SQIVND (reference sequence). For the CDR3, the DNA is TGTGCCAGTAGTATCATGAGGGGGTTTCCTGAAGCTTTCTTT. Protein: CASSIMRGFPEAFF.

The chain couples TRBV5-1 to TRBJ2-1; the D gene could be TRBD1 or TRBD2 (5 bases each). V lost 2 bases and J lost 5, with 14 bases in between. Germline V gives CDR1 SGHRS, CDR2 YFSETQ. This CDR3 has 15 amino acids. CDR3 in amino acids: CASSFRGASNNEQFF. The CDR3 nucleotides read TGCGCCAGCAGCTTTCGAGGGGCTTCCAACAATGAGCAGTTCTTC.

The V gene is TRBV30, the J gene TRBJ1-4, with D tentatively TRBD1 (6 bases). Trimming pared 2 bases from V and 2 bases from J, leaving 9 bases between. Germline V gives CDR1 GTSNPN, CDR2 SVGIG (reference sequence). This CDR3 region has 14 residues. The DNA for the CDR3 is TGTGCCTGGAGTACAGGACAGACTAATGAAAAACTGTTTTTT. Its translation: CAWSTGQTNEKLFF.